The T cell receptor beta chain described here comes from a study of shared clonotypes between healthy human individuals. Only in-frame clones appear in the TCRdb table, and some are missing; sequencing was by immunoSEQ multiplex PCR. The data show under 1,100,000 clones, around 76% seen once. Germline lookup yields CDR1 SEHNR and CDR2 FQNEAQ (reference sequence). V trimming: 2 bases; J trimming: 6 bases; junction bases outside the gene matches: 3. The CDR3 runs 15 residues. This clonotype was obtained from a young man in good health. V usage is TRBV7-9 and J usage is TRBJ2-3; 12 bases fit TRBD2. The sequencing input was memory CD4+ T cells sorted from blood. Subset meaning: CD45RA-negative fraction. CDR3 DNA: TGTGCCAGCAGCTTATCTAGCGGGGGGGCCGATACGCAGTATTTT. Its translation is CASSLSSGGADTQYF.